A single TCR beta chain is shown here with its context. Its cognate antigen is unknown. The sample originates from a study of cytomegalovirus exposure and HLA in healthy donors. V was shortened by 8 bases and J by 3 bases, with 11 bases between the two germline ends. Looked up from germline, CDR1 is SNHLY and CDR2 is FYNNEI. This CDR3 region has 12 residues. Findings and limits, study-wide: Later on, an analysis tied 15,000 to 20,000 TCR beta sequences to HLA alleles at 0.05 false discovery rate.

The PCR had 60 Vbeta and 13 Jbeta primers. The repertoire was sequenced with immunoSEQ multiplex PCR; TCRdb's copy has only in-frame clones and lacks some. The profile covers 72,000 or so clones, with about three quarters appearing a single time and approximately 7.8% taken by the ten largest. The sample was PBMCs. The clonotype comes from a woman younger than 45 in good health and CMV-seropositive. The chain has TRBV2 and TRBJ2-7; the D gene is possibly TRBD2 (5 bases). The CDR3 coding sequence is TGTGCCAGCTCGGGGAACCTCTACGAGCAGTACTTC. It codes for CASSGNLYEQYF.